Listed here are 11 T cell receptor beta chains from one sample, sequenced in a study of CD8+CD57+ T cells in acquired aplastic anemia (dated by TCRdb to 2016 to 2019). This sample was sequenced with an Illumina HiSeq 2000. Genomic DNA was used as template for profiling of TCR beta VDJ combinations and CDR3 sequences. The public sequencing data were trimmed at Q25 with fastp and processed into clonotypes with MiXCR by TCRdb, which kept only in-frame beta chains. CDR3 protein sequences are deduplicated, and each keeps its most common genes and DNA. Within this sample are about 120,000 distinct CDR3 sequences, with 58% of them counted one time only. The ten largest make up roughly 32% of the sample. Expansion of CD8+CD57+ cells had been shown by flow cytometry in the patients chosen for sequencing. The sequenced sample was sorted CD4+, CD8+, or CD8+CD57+ T cells (not recorded which) from PBMCs. Receptor source: a human donor with aplastic anemia.

This clonotype was detected ten times or more. The chain uses TRBV2 and TRBJ2-5; weak D call: TRBD1 (6 bases). Germline assignment: CDR1 SNHLY and CDR2 FYNNEI. The V and J ends lost 2 bases and 7 bases respectively, with 14 bases between them. The CDR3 has 14 residues. CDR3 sequence reads: CASSEMGAGGTQYF. DNA of the CDR3: TGTGCCAGCAGTGAAATGGGGGCAGGAGGGACCCAGTACTTC.

The V call is TRBV5-6, the J call TRBJ1-1; 9 nucleotides line up with TRBD1. The germline V gene has CDR1 SGHDT and CDR2 YYEEEE. After removal of 5 bases from V and 5 bases from J, the junction contained 7 bases not matched to a gene. This CDR3 has 14 residues. CDR3 nucleotide sequence: TGTGCCAGCAGTAGTCCGGGACAGGGAACTGAAGCTTTCTTT. Translated: CASSSPGQGTEAFF.

This chain connects TRBV29-1 to TRBJ2-7, with D perhaps being TRBD1 or TRBD2 (5 bases each). Germline CDR1 reads SQVTM; CDR2 reads ANQGSEA. V was pared by 1 base and J by 9 bases, with 13 bases between. The CDR3 is 12 amino acids. CDR3 residues: CSVEGPGQGQYF. For the CDR3, the DNA is TGCAGCGTTGAAGGTCCGGGGCAGGGGCAGTACTTC.

A remark on this clonotype: A clone one base away is much larger, so this may be a read error. The gene calls are TRBV6-1 and TRBJ2-4, with D possibly TRBD1 on 7 matching bases. The CDR3 loop spans 15 amino acids. Trimming stripped 6 bases from V and 7 bases from J, with 19 bases between. The germline gives CDR1 MNHNS, CDR2 SASEGT. In nucleotides, the CDR3 is TGTGCCAGCAGCTTAGGGGGCAGGGGGAGGAACATTCAGTACTTC. Encoded protein: CASSLGGRGRNIQYF.

This sequence joins TRBV24-1 and TRBJ2-7; 8 nucleotides line up with TRBD1. The germline gives CDR1 KGHDR, CDR2 SFDVKD. Unmatched junction bases numbered 8, after V lost 3 bases and J lost 5 bases. CDR3 size: 15 residues. The CDR3 DNA follows: TGTGCCACCAGTGATCGGAGGACAGGGATTGACGAGCAGTACTTC. It specifies CATSDRRTGIDEQYF.

This chain connects TRBV10-2 to TRBJ2-7, with D perhaps being TRBD1 or TRBD2 (5 bases each). The CDR3 is 12 amino acids. Germline values: CDR1 WSHSY, CDR2 SAAADI. V was pared by 8 bases and J by 7 bases, with 15 bases between. The CDR3 DNA reads as TGCGCCAGCTTCGGGGACGGCCGTGAGCAGTACTTC. It codes for CASFGDGREQYF.

V gene TRBV29-1 combines with J gene TRBJ1-2; tentative D call: TRBD1 (5 bases). CDR1 and CDR2 (germline): SQVTM, ANQGSEA. The length of the CDR3 is 13 residues. V gave up 5 bases and J gave up 4 bases, with 14 bases separating them. The CDR3: CSVPGLVSYGYTF. The CDR3 DNA reads TGCAGCGTTCCAGGGTTAGTGTCCTATGGCTACACCTTC.

The table lists this clonotype with a few counts. J is TRBJ1-1 and V is TRBV27; D is undetermined. The CDR3 spans 15 residues. Looked up from germline, CDR1 is MNHEY and CDR2 is SMNVEV (reference sequence). V lost 6 bases and J 4 bases, leaving 18 bases between the germline ends. The CDR3 loop reads CASSPGGISSTEAFF. CDR3 coding DNA: TGTGCCAGCAGCCCCGGAGGCATATCGAGCACTGAAGCTTTCTTT.

The V and J genes are TRBV4-1 and TRBJ2-3; perhaps TRBD2 as D (7 bases). Trimming removed 1 base from V and 0 bases from J, with 17 bases in between. The CDR3 length is 18 residues. The germline V gene has CDR1 MGHRA and CDR2 YSYEKL. The CDR3 DNA reads TGCGCCAGCAGCCAAGTGGGGGCTAGCGGTTCTAGCACAGATACGCAGTATTTT. Translation: CASSQVGASGSSTDTQYF.

This clonotype was counted ten times or more. The chain recombines TRBV4-1 with TRBJ2-1, with no clear D. Trimming stripped 0 bases from V and 4 bases from J, with 13 bases between. The germline V gene has CDR1 MGHRA and CDR2 YSYEKL. The CDR3 length is 16 residues. The CDR3 nucleotides read TGCGCCAGCAGCCAAGAGTGGGGTTTGCGGTACAATGAGCAGTTCTTC. It translates to CASSQEWGLRYNEQFF.

CDR3 amino acids: CATSVSPGRTQETQYF. The CDR3 nucleotides read TGTGCCACCAGCGTATCCCCAGGGAGGACTCAAGAGACCCAGTACTTC. The rearrangement joins TRBV15 to TRBJ2-5; tentative D call: TRBD2 (6 bases). CDR1 LNHNV and CDR2 YYDKDF come from the germline V gene (reference sequence). CDR3 size: 16 residues. V lost 5 bases and J 2 bases, leaving 18 bases between the germline ends.